This TCR beta chain was profiled in a study of T-cell memory formation after mild COVID-19. Study-wide context: TCR clusters were mostly donor specific.

For this clonotype: Its antigen is still unknown.

The CDR3 has 18 residues. Germline CDR1 MNHNS, CDR2 SASEGT. Trimming cost V 0 bases and J 2 bases; bases outside gene matches: 13. Study results and caveats: A subset of responding clones appeared in pre-infection memory, suggesting cross-reactive memory joined.

TCRdb re-derived calls from the 5' RACE reads in MiXCR, one entry per CDR3 protein. This sample has approximately 480,000 distinct CDR3 sequences, with about 20% found just once. The chain recombines TRBV6-1 with TRBJ2-7; TRBD1 matches 7 bases. Material: PBMCs or a T cell subset sorted from them (not recorded which). The sequence came from an adult woman who had mild COVID-19 (a few samples of this study predate the infection). Cell type and time point are not known. In DNA form, the CDR3 reads TGTGCCAGCAGTGAAGCTCCGCATGATGGGACAGAGGCCTACGAGCAGTACTTC. Its translation is CASSEAPHDGTEAYEQYF.